The 6 T cell receptor beta chains in this list originate from one sample, sequenced in a study of blood T cell repertoires in COVID-19 (dated by TCRdb to about 2020). The library was produced with the immunoSEQ multiplex PCR assay. Held by TCRdb, this immuneACCESS table contains in-frame sequences only and omits some clones. Under half of the omission traces to an unresolved V gene where checked; the cause of the rest is unknown. Present in this sample are some 150,000 clones, approximately 84% of which were seen just once. Less than 3.5% of the sample comes from the top ten. The sample taken for sequencing was peripheral blood. All receptors derive from a human donor with acute or convalescent COVID-19. The donor label of this sample is uncertain.

A single count supports this clone. The chain uses TRBV7-2 and TRBJ1-1; D uncertain. V gave up 6 bases and J gave up 0 bases, with 14 bases separating them. CDR1 is SGHTA and CDR2 is FQGNSA in the germline V gene. This CDR3 comprises 15 residues. Here the CDR3 reads CASSPWEAMNTEAFF. The CDR3 DNA reads as TGTGCCAGCAGTCCATGGGAGGCGATGAACACTGAAGCTTTCTTT.

V and J are TRBV2 and TRBJ2-6; a weak D match, TRBD1 (5 bases). The CDR3 consists of 15 residues. Germline V gives CDR1 SNHLY, CDR2 FYNNEI. The V and J ends lost 4 bases and 0 bases respectively, with 7 bases between them. This CDR3 reads CASSGQNSGANVLTF. DNA of the CDR3: TGTGCCAGCAGTGGACAGAACTCTGGGGCCAACGTCCTGACTTTC.

V gene TRBV5-5 combines with J gene TRBJ1-5; no reliable D call. Trimming removed 2 bases at V and 4 bases at J, with 13 bases between. The CDR3 runs to 15 residues. Per the germline V gene, CDR1 is SGHKS and CDR2 is YYEKEE (reference sequence). The CDR3 loop is CASSLVDTQNQPQHF. CDR3 DNA sequence: TGTGCCAGCAGCTTAGTAGACACCCAAAATCAGCCCCAGCATTTT. Complete variable domain (other parts from reference TRBV5-5 and TRBJ1-5): DAGVTQSPTHLIKTRGQQVTLRCSPISGHKSVSWYQQVLGQGPQFIFQYYEKEERGRGNFPDRFSARQFPNYSSELNVNALLLGDSALYLCASSLVDTQNQPQHFGDGTRLSIL.

The V gene is TRBV5-6, the J gene TRBJ1-5, with D perhaps matching TRBD1 (6 bases). Per germline, CDR1 SGHDT and CDR2 YYEEEE. The germline V and J ends were trimmed by 0 bases and 6 bases, with 16 bases remaining between them. The CDR3 totals 16 residues. CDR3 loop: CASSLGPGEVGQPQHF. CDR3 coding DNA: TGTGCCAGCAGCTTGGGACCAGGGGAAGTGGGTCAGCCCCAGCATTTT.

This chain joins TRBV21-1 and TRBJ1-1; the table's D call, TRBD1, was not checked against the DNA. TRBV21-1 is tagged as a pseudogene. The CDR3 has 17 amino acids. The CDR3 bases are TGTGCCAGCAGCCCTCGGGACAGGGGATGGAGGAGCACTGAAGCTTTCTTT. Protein product: CASSPRDRGWRSTEAFF.

V is TRBV19 and J is TRBJ1-4; 9 bases fit TRBD1. This CDR3 is built from 14 residues. V lost 3 bases, J lost 8 bases, and 4 bases stayed unmatched. The germline V gene encodes CDR1 LNHDA and CDR2 SQIVND (reference sequence). The CDR3 loop is CASSIGTGYEKLFF. Here the CDR3 DNA reads TGTGCCAGTAGTATCGGGACAGGGTACGAAAAACTGTTTTTT.